The 21 T cell receptor beta chains presented below share a single source sample, sequenced in a study of graft-versus-host responses after intestinal transplantation. Clones were read by immunoSEQ multiplex PCR, and TCRdb kept only the in-frame ones, dropping some. The table lists roughly 12,000 clones, about four fifths of them singletons, with 50% in the top ten. The input for sequencing was PBMCs, taken 120 to 130 days after transplant. These receptor sequences come from a human patient who received an intestinal transplant, so some T cells may come from the graft donor.

The CDR3, as DNA: TGTGCCAGCAGCGTAGCGGGAGCCGTGCACAATGAGCAGTTCTTC. It yields the protein CASSVAGAVHNEQFF. The chain uses TRBV9 and TRBJ2-1; a weak D match, TRBD2 (6 bases). V lost 0 bases and J 5 bases, leaving 12 bases between the germline ends. The CDR3 consists of 15 residues. CDR1 is SGDLS, CDR2 YYNGEE, per germline.

The rearrangement joins TRBV30 to TRBJ2-3; 8 bases align to TRBD2. V was clipped by 4 bases and J by 0 bases; unmatched bases: 6. Germline loops: CDR1 GTSNPN, CDR2 SVGIG (reference sequence). This CDR3 has 15 residues. This CDR3 reads CAWNRIAGSTDTQYF. As DNA, the CDR3 is TGTGCCTGGAATCGCATAGCGGGAAGCACAGATACGCAGTATTTT.

The chain links TRBV11-2 to TRBJ1-1; tentative D call: TRBD1 (5 bases). The ends were cut back, 4 bases at V and 5 bases at J, with 14 bases in the middle. The V gene's germline CDR1 is SGHAT and CDR2 FQNNGV. This CDR3 has 14 amino acids. DNA for the CDR3: TGTGCCAGCAGCTCCGGGCAGGAGGGGACTGAAGCTTTCTTT. This encodes CASSSGQEGTEAFF.

The chain carries TRBV5-1 and TRBJ1-1, with D perhaps TRBD1 (5 bases). Trimming left V 4 bases short and J 6 bases short, with 22 bases between. Looked up from germline, CDR1 is SGHRS and CDR2 is YFSETQ. The CDR3 is 16 amino acids. CDR3 nucleotides: TGCGCCAGCAGCGAAGGACATGTCTCAGGTACGGCTGAAGCTTTCTTT. It yields the protein CASSEGHVSGTAEAFF.

The genes are TRBV5-8 and TRBJ1-4; 11 bases are a match to TRBD1. CDR3 size: 16 residues. The V and J ends lost 0 bases and 7 bases, in that order; junction bases with no gene match: 5. CDR1 is SGHTS, CDR2 YDEGEE, per germline. This CDR3 reads CASSLESGTGGEKLFF. CDR3 sequence (DNA): TGTGCCAGCAGCTTGGAATCCGGGACAGGGGGTGAAAAACTGTTTTTT.

This chain uses TRBV7-9 with TRBJ1-1; D gene uncertain. CDR1 is SEHNR, CDR2 FQNEAQ, per germline (reference sequence). Trimming pared 1 base from V and 7 bases from J, leaving 7 bases between. The CDR3 is 12 amino acids. The CDR3 DNA is TGTGCCAGCAGCTTAGTTCGTGATGAAGCTTTCTTT. Translated: CASSLVRDEAFF.

The chain has TRBV5-3 and TRBJ1-2; a weak D match, TRBD1 (5 bases). TRBV5-3 is an ORF; its function is uncertain. The CDR3 has 13 amino acids. V dropped 8 bases and J dropped 5 bases, with 16 bases sitting between them. The CDR3 loop reads CASSGGTVYGYTF. Written as DNA, the CDR3 is TGTGCCAGCAGCGGGGGGACGGTTTATGGCTACACCTTC.

This rearrangement joins TRBV5-1 to TRBJ1-1; 7 bases fit TRBD1. Germline trimming cut 6 bases from V and 11 bases from J; bases unmatched to any gene: 7. This CDR3 is 11 amino acids long. Germline CDR1 reads SGHRS; CDR2 reads YFSETQ. CDR3 nucleotides: TGCGCCAGCAAATTAGGGGGCTTGGCTTTCTTT. Amino acids: CASKLGGLAFF.

This chain joins TRBV4-3 and TRBJ2-2; TRBD2 agrees at 12 bases. The length of the CDR3 is 16 residues. Per the germline V gene, CDR1 is LGHNA and CDR2 is YSLEER. V shed 0 bases and J 6 bases; nucleotides not matched to a gene: 2. In nucleotides, the CDR3 is TGCGCCAGCAGCCAAGATCCTAGCGGGGGGGCCGGGGAGCTGTTTTTT. Translation gives CASSQDPSGGAGELFF.

The genes are TRBV10-1 and TRBJ2-7; D is perhaps TRBD1 or TRBD2 (5 bases each). Per the germline V gene, CDR1 is WNHNN and CDR2 is SYGVQD (reference sequence). The CDR3 spans 13 residues. Between the trimmed V and J ends, which lost 4 bases and 12 bases, there was a span of 19 bases. In nucleotides, the CDR3 is TGCGCCAGCAGTGGGGACCTCAGGGAAGTGGTGTACTTC. Amino acid sequence: CASSGDLREVVYF.

This clone has a handful of counts. V usage is TRBV30 and J usage is TRBJ2-7; D call uncertain. V was pared by 2 bases and J by 0 bases, with 14 bases between. The CDR3 covers 15 residues. CDR1 is GTSNPN, CDR2 SVGIG, per germline (reference sequence). This chain's CDR3 is CAWSSLTQYSYEQYF. The CDR3 DNA reads as TGTGCCTGGAGTTCTTTGACCCAGTACTCCTACGAGCAGTACTTC.

In this sample, this clone turned up once. This chain joins TRBV6-6 and TRBJ2-7, with D perhaps TRBD1 (6 bases). Trimming removed 2 bases from V and 7 bases from J, with 15 bases in between. There are 14 residues in the CDR3. The germline V gene encodes CDR1 MNHNY and CDR2 SVGAGI (reference sequence). Here the CDR3 DNA reads TGTGCCAGCAGTTACGCTGACAGGACCCCGGAGCAGTACTTC. Its protein product is CASSYADRTPEQYF.

The genes are TRBV27 and TRBJ2-1; D is uncertain. The CDR3 covers 13 residues. The V gene's germline CDR1 is MNHEY and CDR2 SMNVEV (reference sequence). Trimming removed 3 bases at V and 5 bases at J, with 8 bases between. The CDR3: CASSLLSNNEQFF. The DNA for the CDR3 is TGTGCCAGCAGTTTGCTCAGCAACAATGAGCAGTTCTTC.

This clone was observed once. The V gene is TRBV7-8, the J gene TRBJ2-1, with TRBD2 matching 11 bases. J lost 7 bases, V lost 4 bases, and 9 bases had no gene match. This CDR3 region has 16 residues. Germline loops: CDR1 SGHVS, CDR2 FQNEAQ. The CDR3 coding sequence is TGTGCCAGCAGCTCCTTAGCGGGAGGGCCGGATAATGAGCAGTTCTTC. It codes for CASSSLAGGPDNEQFF.

The chain uses TRBV28 and TRBJ2-7; D is unclear. Trimming stripped 4 bases from V and 6 bases from J, with 7 bases between. Germline V gene lookup returns CDR1 MDHEN and CDR2 SYDVKM. The CDR3 extends over 11 amino acids. CDR3 protein: CASSSLGEQYF. The CDR3 DNA sequence: TGTGCCAGCAGTTCCCTCGGCGAGCAGTACTTC.

The chain recombines TRBV13 with TRBJ2-5; D is unresolved. Trimming took off 3 bases at V and 5 bases at J, with 7 bases between the two ends. Per the germline V gene, CDR1 is PRHDT and CDR2 is FYEKMQ (reference sequence). CDR3 size: 12 residues. DNA of the CDR3: TGTGCCAGCAGCTTTCGAGAGGAGACCCAGTACTTC. The encoded protein is CASSFREETQYF.

The chain carries TRBV7-6 and TRBJ1-2; D remains unclear. CDR3 size: 17 residues. Germline V gene lookup returns CDR1 SGHVS and CDR2 FNYEAQ. V was cut by 6 bases and J by 3 bases, with 23 bases left in between. The CDR3 protein is CASSEASVRSVDYGYTF. CDR3 coding DNA: TGTGCCAGCAGTGAAGCTAGTGTTCGGAGCGTCGACTATGGCTACACCTTC.

The genes are TRBV7-8 and TRBJ2-7, with 12 bases identical to TRBD1. Germline V gene data show CDR1 as SGHVS and CDR2 as FQNEAQ. The CDR3 extends over 14 amino acids. V dropped 5 bases and J dropped 7; count of bases not matched to a gene: 6. This chain's CDR3 is CASSPGQGALEQYF. The DNA of the CDR3 is TGTGCCAGCAGCCCGGGACAGGGGGCGTTGGAGCAGTACTTC. Full variable domain (remainder filled in from reference TRBV7-8 and TRBJ2-7): GAGVSQSPRYKVAKRGQDVALRCDPISGHVSLFWYQQALGQGPEFLTYFQNEAQLDKSGLPSDRFFAERPEGSVSTLKIQRTQQEDSAVYLCASSPGQGALEQYFGPGTRLTVT.

The CDR3 region is CASSHSSTDTQYF. The CDR3 DNA reads TGCGCCAGCAGCCATTCTAGCACAGATACGCAGTATTTT. The chain carries TRBV5-1 and TRBJ2-3; D is ambiguous. From germline, CDR1 is SGHRS and CDR2 YFSETQ. This CDR3 is 13 amino acids long. Trimming left V 4 bases short and J 0 bases short, with 6 bases between.

The rearrangement links TRBV27 to TRBJ2-7, with unresolved D. In germline, CDR1 is MNHEY, CDR2 SMNVEV (reference sequence). V was trimmed by 6 bases and J by 0 bases, leaving 9 bases between them. The length of the CDR3 is 13 residues. The chain's CDR3 is CASSPWSSYEQYF. The CDR3, as DNA: TGTGCCAGCAGCCCCTGGAGCTCCTACGAGCAGTACTTC.

This clone rates as large (0.1 to 1%). The chain recombines TRBV19 with TRBJ2-1, with a weak D call TRBD2 (6 bases). The CDR3 extends over 15 amino acids. Germline V gives CDR1 LNHDA, CDR2 SQIVND (reference sequence). V was pared by 3 bases and J by 4 bases, with 13 bases between. This CDR3 reads CASSMTAGSYNEQFF. The CDR3 DNA reads TGTGCCAGTAGTATGACAGCGGGTTCTTACAATGAGCAGTTCTTC.